This TCR beta chain derives from a study of blood T cell repertoires in COVID-19. At the level of the study: The samples span acute and convalescent COVID-19 from the United States, Italy and Spain.

Clones were sequenced by immunoSEQ multiplex PCR, and TCRdb holds only the in-frame ones, with some missing. The table lists approximately 85,000 clones, roughly 89% of them singletons. CDR3 length: 14 residues. The germline V gene encodes CDR1 SGHTS and CDR2 YDEGEE. V was trimmed by 4 bases and J by 3 bases, leaving 11 bases between them. The sample was peripheral blood. This receptor was obtained from a man aged 45-65 years with acute or convalescent COVID-19. This chain joins TRBV5-8 and TRBJ1-5; D is perhaps TRBD1 (6 bases). The CDR3 nucleotides read TGTGCCAGCAGCCCGGGACAACTCAATCAGCCCCAGCATTTT. As protein: CASSPGQLNQPQHF.